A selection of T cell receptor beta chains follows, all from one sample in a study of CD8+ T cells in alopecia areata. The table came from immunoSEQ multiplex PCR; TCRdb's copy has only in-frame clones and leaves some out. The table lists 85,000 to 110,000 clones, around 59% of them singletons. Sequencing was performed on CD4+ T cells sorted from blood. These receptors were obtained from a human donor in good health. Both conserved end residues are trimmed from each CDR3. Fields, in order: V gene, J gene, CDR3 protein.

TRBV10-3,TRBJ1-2,AISAEEDYGYT
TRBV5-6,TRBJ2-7,ASSSPDRGAYEQY
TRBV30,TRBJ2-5,AWSAIGQGNQAQY
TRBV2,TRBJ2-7,ASSPPLGQGSDEQY
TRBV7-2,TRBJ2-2,ASSFSSGGAFGELF
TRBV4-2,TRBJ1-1,ASSRYEGQGEAEAF
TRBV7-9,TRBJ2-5,ASSPGLTQETQY
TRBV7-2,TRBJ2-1,ASSLEARPYNEQF
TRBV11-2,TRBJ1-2,ASSLDYSNYGYT
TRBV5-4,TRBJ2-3,ASRKVAGAFTDTQY
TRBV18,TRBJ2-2,ASSLTTGELF
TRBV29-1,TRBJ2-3,SVLSGGNTQY
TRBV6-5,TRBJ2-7,ASSYSIQVRPCEQY
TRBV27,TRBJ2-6,ASKEGPGANVLT
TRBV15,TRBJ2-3,ATSRDLQGAGTDTQY
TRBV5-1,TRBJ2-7,ASSAQQGSGEQY
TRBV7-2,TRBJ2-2,ASSLGRNTGELF
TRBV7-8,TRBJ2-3,ASSLIKVTDTQY
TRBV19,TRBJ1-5,ASSLTGALNQPQH
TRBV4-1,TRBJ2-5,ASSQRTEETQY